This T cell receptor (beta chain) was found in a study of Ad26.COV2.S vaccination and SARS-CoV-2 variants (dated by TCRdb to the early 2020s). Regarding the research as a whole: Donors in the vaccine arm were drawn from COV1001, a phase I-IIa trial of Ad26.COV2.S in healthy adults that was multicentre, randomized, double-blind and placebo-controlled. Ad26.COV2.S was administered intramuscularly at 5 x 10^10 or 1 x 10^11 viral particles, either as a single shot or as two shots given 56 days apart. TCRbeta repertoire sequencing was used to assess the specificity and breadth of SARS-CoV-2-reactive T cell receptors after Ad26.COV2.S vaccination. The TCR-sequenced set comprised around 30 samples: some 19 Ad26.COV2.S vaccine recipients, 5 placebo recipients and 8 SARS-CoV-2 convalescent individuals. Trial participants were randomized into five groups of five, in which low-dose or high-dose Ad26.COV2.S was given once or twice, or placebo was given on both occasions. Blinding of investigators to trial group allocation was maintained during experiments and outcome assessment.

Per the germline V gene (reference sequence), SEHNR is the CDR1 and FQNEAQ is the CDR2. Taken from cysteine to phenylalanine, the CDR3 has 15 residues. The kept DNA is CDR3 alone, 45 bases in frame from the first base. V and J lose 0 bases and 1 base, and a span of 8 bases separates them. What the work shows at the level of the full study, not this receptor alone: Non-spike TCR breadth was comparable between vaccine and placebo recipients, consistent with the vaccine containing only spike. Spike-specific TCR breadth was higher in Ad26.COV2.S recipients than in placebo recipients (P = 0.0014). The authors noted that total T cell responses may have been underestimated by the TCR breadth and depth analyses. After vaccination, substantial breadth of spike-specific CD8+ and CD4+ T cell responses was reported. The study was not powered to compare responses between vaccine doses or regimens.

The treatment or condition label for this specimen denotes: roughly 18 received Ad26.COV2.S at low or high dose, single or two shots; several received placebo; per-sample allocation not given. For vaccine and placebo recipients, repertoires were sequenced using samples collected on day 63 after the first injection. Cohort 1b enrolled 20 to 30 adults aged 18-55 years at a single site in Boston, USA, between 29 July and 7 August 2020. Ad26.COV2.S consisted of a replication-incompetent adenovirus type 26 vector by which a prefusion-stabilized SARS-CoV-2 spike protein from the original Wuhan strain was expressed. Details on this clone: Its cognate antigen has yet to be identified. No much larger clonotype is one base removed from it; base qualities were not supplied.

The immunoSEQ Assay was used to sequence TCRbeta CDR3 regions. After extraction, genomic DNA underwent amplification by bias-controlled multiplex PCR, followed by high-throughput sequencing. As for the authors' bioinformatics: To quantify the absolute abundance of each unique TCRbeta CDR3 region, sequences were collapsed and filtered. Usable DNA was measured by amplifying reference genes present in all nucleated cells, and TCRbeta template counts were normalized to that usable DNA to estimate T cell fraction. Repertoire TCRs were annotated as SARS-CoV-2-specific by exact matching of V gene, CDR3 amino acid sequence and J gene to a known reactive TCR set. The reference SARS-CoV-2 TCR set was derived from MIRA and filtered for enrichment in COVID-19-positive ImmuneCODE repertoires, a step that removed public or cross-reactive TCRs. Drawing on the MIRA antigens, annotated TCRs were analysed further at the level of specific ORF or position within ORF. Depth was the summed frequency of annotated unique rearrangements, while breadth was defined as annotated unique rearrangements over total unique productive rearrangements. Two-sided Wilcoxon rank-sum tests were applied when comparing TCR breadth between groups. Here the immuneACCESS table is served through TCRdb, limited to in-frame sequences with V and J called. Missing clones are a known gap in these copies; in checked studies unresolved V genes cover under half, and the rest lacks a known reason. V and J calls and clone size are copied from that table; D and trimming were computed from the DNA. The sample table records hundreds of thousands of clones; around 90% of these occur just once. Together, the top ten hold roughly 1.5% of the sample.

The specimen comprised peripheral blood, sampled in a trial of Ad26.COV2.S vaccine versus placebo. The chain links TRBV7-9 with TRBJ2-3, with no confident D gene call. The receptor's source is a person aged 18-65 years who received the Ad26.COV2.S COVID-19 vaccine or a placebo. The CDR3: CASSLARVGTDTQYF. DNA sequence: TGTGCCAGCAGCTTAGCCCGGGTGGGCACAGATACGCAGTATTTT.